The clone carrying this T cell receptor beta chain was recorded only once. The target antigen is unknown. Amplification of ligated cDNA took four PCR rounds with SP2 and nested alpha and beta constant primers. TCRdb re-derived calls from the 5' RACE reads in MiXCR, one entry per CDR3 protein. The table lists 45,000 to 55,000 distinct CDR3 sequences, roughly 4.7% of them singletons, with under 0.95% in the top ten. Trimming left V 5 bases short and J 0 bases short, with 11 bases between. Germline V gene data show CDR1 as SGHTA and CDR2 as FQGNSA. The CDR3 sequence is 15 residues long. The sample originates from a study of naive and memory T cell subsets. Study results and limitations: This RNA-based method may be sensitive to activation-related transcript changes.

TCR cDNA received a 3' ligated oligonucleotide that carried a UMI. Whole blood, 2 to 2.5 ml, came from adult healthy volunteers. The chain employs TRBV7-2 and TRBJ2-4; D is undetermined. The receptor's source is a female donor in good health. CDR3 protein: CASSASPLAKNIQYF. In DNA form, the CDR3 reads TGTGCCAGCAGCGCCTCGCCGCTAGCCAAAAACATTCAGTACTTC.